This T cell receptor (beta chain) is drawn from a study of graft-versus-host responses after intestinal transplantation. The CDR3 runs 17 residues. Trimming cost V 0 bases and J 1 base, with 13 bases left between them. CDR1 is LNHDA, CDR2 SQIVND, per germline (reference sequence). Here immunoSEQ multiplex PCR was the method, and the copy in TCRdb shows in-frame clones only, minus some. This table has fewer than 25,000 clones, roughly 40% appearing once. Plates contained roughly 200,000 CFSE-labeled responder cells and roughly 200,000 irradiated, violet-dye-labeled stimulator cells. Whole-study results and caveats: GvH clones were found in recipient marrow; some appeared first in ileum or blood.

Sequences were derived from alloreactive CD4+ T cells from a mixed lymphocyte reaction culture, sampled before transplantation. Stated subset: CFSE-low proliferating T cells sorted from roughly 6-day pre-transplant mixed lymphocyte reaction (GvH or HvG direction). The receptor was isolated from a human patient who was an organ donor for intestinal transplantation. This chain joins TRBV19 and TRBJ1-5; tentatively, D is TRBD1 (6 bases). For the CDR3, the DNA is TGTGCCAGTAGTATAGATCGGCAGGGGTTGAGCAATCAGCCCCAGCATTTT. It is translated as CASSIDRQGLSNQPQHF.